A selection of T cell receptor beta chains follows, all from one sample in a study of cytomegalovirus exposure and HLA in healthy donors. Method: immunoSEQ multiplex PCR; TCRdb's copy keeps in-frame clones and lacks some. The sample shows roughly 62,000 clones, approximately 77% of them seen only once. The sequencing sample was made of PBMCs. Every receptor here comes from a woman in her forties in good health and CMV-seropositive. The CDR3 runs from the conserved cysteine through the conserved F or W. The order of the fields is V gene, J gene, clone size, D gene, CDR3 DNA, CDR3 protein. A D gene is named only where the DNA matches it firmly. Expanded clones get a size class; other rows say once, few or many, or leave the size out.

TRBV27,TRBJ1-2,.,.,TGTGCCAGCAGTCTTGGACAGAGCCCATTCTATGGCTACACCTTC,CASSLGQSPFYGYTF
TRBV27,TRBJ1-2,.,TRBD1,TGTGCCAGCAGTTTGACAGGGGGCGTTGGCTACACCTTC,CASSLTGGVGYTF
TRBV27,TRBJ2-2,.,.,TGTGCCAGCAGTTCCTCGACTAGATGGATATCCGGGGAGCTGTTTTTT,CASSSSTRWISGELFF
TRBV15,TRBJ2-2,.,TRBD1,TGTGCCACCAGCACAGGGACAGCCGGCTCCGGGGAGCTGTTTTTT,CATSTGTAGSGELFF
TRBV7-2,TRBJ1-1,.,.,TGTGCCAGCAGCTTAGAGCAGGGGTCTACGGCTTTCTTT,CASSLEQGSTAFF
TRBV28,TRBJ1-1,.,.,TGTGCCAGCAGTTTAGTCAGTGAAGCTTTCTTT,CASSLVSEAFF
TRBV7-3,TRBJ2-5,.,TRBD1,TGTGCCAGCAGCCCCTCGGGACAGGGGAGAGAGACCCAGTACTTC,CASSPSGQGRETQYF
TRBV5-1,TRBJ1-1,.,TRBD1,TGCGCCAGCACAAGGGAGGGGACAGGACTGAACACTGAAGCTTTCTTT,CASTREGTGLNTEAFF
TRBV6-5,TRBJ2-7,.,TRBD2,TGTGCCAGCAGGGAGACTAGCGTTCGAGTGGTGCAGTACTTC,CASRETSVRVVQYF
TRBV5-6,TRBJ2-7,.,.,TGTGCCAGCAGCTTGAATAACTACGAGCAGTACTTC,CASSLNNYEQYF
TRBV18,TRBJ2-3,.,.,TGTGCCAGCTCACCTTTGCCGGGTCAATTCACAGATACGCAGTATTTT,CASSPLPGQFTDTQYF
TRBV4-3,TRBJ2-1,few,.,TGCGCCAGCAGCCAAAGCTCGCTAGCCAGCCTCTCCTACAATGAGCAGTTCTTC,CASSQSSLASLSYNEQFF
TRBV19,TRBJ1-2,.,TRBD1,TGTGCCAGTAGTATCCGGACAGGGGTCGGCTACACCTTC,CASSIRTGVGYTF
TRBV4-3,TRBJ2-7,.,TRBD1,TGCGCCAGCAGCCAACAGCCGGACAGGGGCTACGAGCAGTACTTC,CASSQQPDRGYEQYF
TRBV5-1,TRBJ1-2,.,.,TGCGCCAGCAGCCTCGACAGATATGGCTACACCTTC,CASSLDRYGYTF
TRBV19,TRBJ2-7,.,.,TGTGCCAGTAGACCCTACCACGGGGCCTACGAGCAGTACTTC,CASRPYHGAYEQYF
TRBV6-1,TRBJ1-5,.,TRBD1,TGTGCCAGCAGTGCCTACCGACAGGGCCCAGGGATGGGGCCCCAGCATTTT,CASSAYRQGPGMGPQHF
TRBV6-5,TRBJ1-1,.,TRBD1,TGTGCCAGCAGTACCGACAGGGGACTGAACACTGAAGCTTTCTTT,CASSTDRGLNTEAFF
TRBV6-1,TRBJ1-2,.,.,TGTGCCAGCACAGGTGCAGGGGCAACGGGTGGCTACACCTTC,CASTGAGATGGYTF
TRBV7-2,TRBJ2-1,.,TRBD2,TGTGCCAGCAGGTTGGACGGGGGGGCTGGCAATGAGCAGTTCTTC,CASRLDGGAGNEQFF
TRBV29-1,TRBJ2-5,.,TRBD2,TGCAGCGTTGGTGGACTAGCGGGAGAGACCCAGTACTTC,CSVGGLAGETQYF
TRBV27,TRBJ1-2,.,.,TGTGCCAGCAGGGGCGCAGGGGCCCATGGCTACACCTTC,CASRGAGAHGYTF
TRBV2,TRBJ2-5,.,TRBD2,TGTGCCAGCAGTGACCCCGGGGGGAGGACAGAGACCCAGTACTTC,CASSDPGGRTETQYF
TRBV4-3,TRBJ2-3,.,TRBD2,TGCGCCAGCAGCCAAGACGGGGGGGCAGATACGCAGTATTTT,CASSQDGGADTQYF
TRBV6-6,TRBJ2-5,.,TRBD1,TGTGCCAGCAGTTCCCCCGGGACAGGGAAAGAGACCCAGTACTTC,CASSSPGTGKETQYF
TRBV6-1,TRBJ1-5,.,TRBD1,TGTGCCAGCAGTGCAATTACAGGGGGCGGCAATCAGCCCCAGCATTTT,CASSAITGGGNQPQHF
TRBV7-2,TRBJ2-2,.,TRBD1,TGTGCCAGCAGCTCGACCAGGGGGACCGGGGAGCTGTTTTTT,CASSSTRGTGELFF
TRBV30,TRBJ2-7,.,TRBD2,TGTGCCTGGAGTGGGCTAGCGGGGAGATACGAGCAGTACTTC,CAWSGLAGRYEQYF
TRBV29-1,TRBJ2-3,.,.,TGCAGCGCCCCGGGCCTTGGAGGGGGCACAGATACGCAGTATTTT,CSAPGLGGGTDTQYF
TRBV7-2,TRBJ2-3,.,TRBD1,TGTGCCAGCAGGGTGACAGGGGGCGGTTCTGGTACGCAGTATTTT,CASRVTGGGSGTQYF
TRBV9,TRBJ2-5,.,TRBD2,TGTGCCAGCAGCGTAGCAGCGGGGGGCCGGGAGACCCAGTACTTC,CASSVAAGGRETQYF
TRBV7-9,TRBJ1-2,.,TRBD1,TGTGCCAGCAGCTTACATACAGGGGAAGGGAATGGCTACACCTTC,CASSLHTGEGNGYTF
TRBV6-5,TRBJ2-3,.,.,TGTGCCAGCAGACGCGGGGTCGGCACAGATACGCAGTATTTT,CASRRGVGTDTQYF
TRBV5-1,TRBJ2-1,few,TRBD2,TGCGCCAGCAGCCCAAGCGGGGGTTACTACAATGAGCAGTTCTTC,CASSPSGGYYNEQFF
TRBV5-4,TRBJ2-7,.,.,TGTGCCAGCAGCCCCCGACGTCAGGCCTCCTACGAGCAGTACTTC,CASSPRRQASYEQYF
TRBV13,TRBJ2-3,.,TRBD2,TGTGCCAGCAGCTTAAGGCGGGGGGGCAGCACAGATACGCAGTATTTT,CASSLRRGGSTDTQYF
TRBV4-3,TRBJ1-6,.,.,TGCGCCAGCAGCCAAGATACTGCAGGCTCACCCCTCCACTTT,CASSQDTAGSPLHF
TRBV4-2,TRBJ2-2,once,TRBD2,TGTGCCAGCAGCCACAACGGGGGGGCGGACACCGGGGAGCTGTTTTTT,CASSHNGGADTGELFF
TRBV7-9,TRBJ2-2,few,TRBD2,TGTTCCACCAACGAGCGGGGGGACTTCCGGAACACCGGGGAGCTGTTTTTT,CSTNERGDFRNTGELFF
TRBV11-2,TRBJ2-7,.,TRBD1,TGTGCCAGCAGCGCGAGGCTAGGGACAGGGGCATCCTACGAGCAGTACTTC,CASSARLGTGASYEQYF